The T cell receptor beta chain under discussion was sequenced for a study of T cells expressing NK-cell markers. Study information: Sorted CD3+CD56-NKG2C+, CD3+CD56+NKG2C+ and CD3+CD56+NKG2C- T cells supplied the TCR beta repertoires.

Comments on this clonotype: What it recognizes is unknown.

The CDR3 runs to 12 residues. CDR1 is SEHNR and CDR2 is FQNEAQ in the germline V gene (reference sequence). Template switching by 5'RACE with UMIs generated the TCR beta cDNA. For each CDR3 protein, TCRdb gives one entry from its re-call of the 5' RACE reads, without DNA. This listing includes some 140,000 distinct CDR3 sequences. Study outcomes and limitations: These clonotypes additionally ranked first within the CD3+CD56-NKG2C+ fraction of a handful of donors.

The material sequenced was blood T cells: a sorted CD56 or NKG2C T cell subset, CD4+ or CD8+ T cells, or bulk PBMC T cells (not recorded which). This chain links TRBV7-9 with TRBJ2-7; checking the TCRdb D call of TRBD1 is not possible without DNA. This clonotype originated in a woman aged 50 to 60 in good health. This CDR3 reads CASSGQGNEQYF. Filled out from reference TRBV7-9 and TRBJ2-7, the complete variable domain reads DTGVSQNPRHKITKRGQNVTFRCDPISEHNRLYWYRQTLGQGPEFLTYFQNEAQLEKSRLLSDRFSAERPKGSFSTLEIQRTEQGDSAMYLCASSGQGNEQYFGPGTRLTVT.